The clone carrying this T cell receptor (beta chain) was observed a handful of times. The antigen is not known. V trimming: 4 bases; J trimming: 5 bases; junction bases outside the gene matches: 9. The CDR3 consists of 15 residues. Germline CDR1 and CDR2: SGDLS and YYNGEE. For TCRbeta, the library was prepared with unique molecular identifiers. MiXCR was run by TCRdb on the PCR reads, yielding one entry per CDR3 protein. The data contain around 370,000 distinct CDR3 sequences, 15% to 20% of them singletons. The data were obtained in a study of T-cell reconstitution after alpha-beta-depleted transplantation in children. Study results and caveats: Several hundred expanded graft clones reportedly supplied alpha-beta T cells about two months after transplant. A year post-transplant, T-cell counts and diversity derived mostly from newly produced T cells. TCRbeta diversity was high at day 60 in some patients (a result of surviving recipient T cells and thymic progenitors).

The V call is TRBV9, the J call TRBJ2-1, with 7 bases aligning to TRBD2. Source: PBMCs, mostly from graft donor cells, taken 360 days after TCRalphabeta/CD19-depleted stem cell transplant. The receptor comes from a male patient aged 2-15 years who had a stem cell transplant for acute lymphoblastic leukemia, so the T cells may come from the graft donor. The CDR3 sequence: CASSPRTSGDNEQFF. DNA of the CDR3: TGTGCCAGCAGCCCGCGGACTAGTGGGGACAATGAGCAGTTCTTC.